The 14 T cell receptor beta chains listed next were all sequenced from one sample in a study of monozygotic twins with inflammatory bowel disease. One entry per CDR3 protein, without DNA, is what TCRdb gives after re-calling the 5' RACE reads. This repertoire includes hundreds of thousands of distinct CDR3 sequences. The source material was blood. Every receptor here comes from a human donor with ulcerative colitis or Crohn's disease, or a healthy co-twin of an affected twin (not recorded which).

The genes are TRBV7-9 and TRBJ1-1; no DNA is available, so the TRBD1 call from TCRdb remains unchecked. The length of the CDR3 is 15 residues. Germline CDR1 SEHNR, CDR2 FQNEAQ (reference sequence). CDR3 residues: CASSDSQGAATEAFF.

The rearrangement joins TRBV4-3 to TRBJ2-7; with no DNA, the TCRdb D assignment of TRBD1 cannot be verified. The CDR3 has 15 residues. Germline V CDR1 and CDR2: LGHNA, YSLEER. The CDR3 protein is CASSPLLAGSFEQYF.

CDR3 sequence reads: CASSLGLQTLSSYEQYF. V usage is TRBV5-6 and J usage is TRBJ2-7. Germline V gene data show CDR1 as SGHDT and CDR2 as YYEEEE. The length of the CDR3 is 17 residues.

The chain carries TRBV5-6 and TRBJ2-3. This CDR3 contains 15 residues. Germline CDR1 SGHDT, CDR2 YYEEEE. CDR3 protein: CASSFMTVGTDTQYF.

V and J are TRBV7-3 and TRBJ2-1; TCRdb lists TRBD1, though no DNA is available to test this call. This CDR3 is 16 amino acids long. Germline CDR1 is SGHTA and CDR2 is FQGTGA. The CDR3 sequence is CASSSRTGAFYNEQFF.

The chain links TRBV18 to TRBJ2-7; TCRdb returns TRBD1, unconfirmable since there is no DNA. The CDR3 contains 17 residues. The germline V gene has CDR1 KGHSH and CDR2 LQKENI. CDR3 loop: CASSLFELRRASYEQYF.

CDR3 protein: CASNTLTGAYEQYF. V is TRBV6-5 and J is TRBJ2-7; TCRdb designates TRBD1, a call that cannot be tested without DNA. CDR1 is MNHEY and CDR2 is SVGAGI in the germline V gene. The CDR3 is 14 residues long.

CDR3 sequence reads: CASSEHLTGTQDYGYTF. This chain connects TRBV10-2 to TRBJ1-2; no DNA is available, so the TRBD1 call from TCRdb remains unchecked. The CDR3 consists of 17 residues. From germline, CDR1 is WSHSY and CDR2 SAAADI.

The chain couples TRBV5-6 to TRBJ1-5. Germline assignment: CDR1 SGHDT and CDR2 YYEEEE. The CDR3 extends over 15 amino acids. The CDR3 loop reads CASSLVQEGNQPQYF. Together with reference TRBV5-6 and TRBJ1-5, the CDR3 gives the full variable domain: DAGVTQSPTHLIKTRGQQVTLRCSPKSGHDTVSWYQQALGQGPQFIFQYYEEEERQRGNFPDRFSGHQFPNYSSELNVNALLLGDSALYLCASSLVQEGNQPQYFGDGTRLSIL.

The chain employs TRBV7-2 and TRBJ2-2; the TCRdb call, TRBD1, lacks DNA for checking. The CDR3 is made up of 15 amino acids. From germline, CDR1 is SGHTA and CDR2 FQGNSA. Here the CDR3 reads CASSLGGQGGGELFF.

The chain uses TRBV25-1 and TRBJ1-4; the D call of TRBD1 rests on TCRdb alone, since no DNA is present to check it. Germline CDR1 is MGHDK and CDR2 is SYGVNS. The CDR3 consists of 17 residues. The CDR3 sequence is CASSEAGGQGDGEKLFF.

The rearrangement links TRBV19 to TRBJ2-3; the TCRdb D gene call, TRBD2, has no DNA to confirm it. CDR1 LNHDA and CDR2 SQIVND come from the germline V gene (reference sequence). The CDR3 length is 14 residues. CDR3 loop: CASSMAGRKDTQYF.

V usage is TRBV9 and J usage is TRBJ2-5; the TRBD1 assignment by TCRdb is unverifiable without DNA. This CDR3 is built from 14 residues. The V gene's germline CDR1 is SGDLS and CDR2 YYNGEE. The CDR3 sequence: CASSVFGGGETQYF.

This rearrangement joins TRBV23-1 to TRBJ1-5; TCRdb outputs TRBD1, but without DNA this stays unchecked. TRBV23-1 counts as an open reading frame of uncertain function. The CDR3 is 15 residues long. The CDR3: CASTPCRGGVEPQHF.